The rows below give T cell receptor beta chains drawn from one sample of a study of human T cells and chemical hapten exposure. TCRdb re-called the RACE reads through MiXCR, storing one row per CDR3 protein. The data hold 75,000 to 100,000 distinct CDR3 sequences, with around 11% observed a single time. The specimen comprised whole blood, sampled in connection with sensitization to the hapten diphenylcyclopropenone (DPC). Receptors originate from a woman aged 40 to 50 with alopecia areata. Some clones in this sample may be carry-over from other donors' samples. Both conserved end residues are part of each CDR3. D genes are given only for firm matches. Rows give clone size only sometimes, using once, few, many, or a class for an expanded clone.

CDR3aa,CDR3nt,v_gene,abundance,j_gene,d_gene
CASSLAPPTVMNTEAFF,TGCGCCAGCAGCTTGGCCCCACCGACAGTTATGAACACTGAAGCTTTCTTT,TRBV5-1,.,TRBJ1-1,.
CASSPDRGTYEQYF,TGTGCCAGCTCACCAGACAGGGGGACCTACGAGCAGTACTTC,TRBV18,few,TRBJ2-7,TRBD1
CASSVGTDQPQHF,TGTGCCAGCAGCGTAGGAACTGATCAGCCCCAGCATTTT,TRBV9,.,TRBJ1-5,.
CASSLETIQETQYF,TGTGCCAGCAGCTTAGAGACGATTCAAGAGACCCAGTACTTC,TRBV7-9,.,TRBJ2-5,.
CASSDYGGSYEQYF,TGTGCCAGCAGTGATTATGGAGGCTCCTACGAGCAGTACTTC,TRBV2,few,TRBJ2-7,.
CASSRKGYSYEQYF,TGTGCCAGCAGCCGGAAGGGATACTCCTACGAGCAGTACTTC,TRBV5-4,.,TRBJ2-7,.
CASSQVGAGETQYF,TGCGCCAGCAGCCAAGTGGGGGCGGGGGAGACCCAGTACTTC,TRBV4-1,.,TRBJ2-5,.
CSVAMGQGRTDTQYF,TGCAGCGTTGCCATGGGACAGGGGCGCACAGATACGCAGTATTTT,TRBV29-1,.,TRBJ2-3,TRBD1
CSAKVFRIHNEQFF,TGCAGTGCTAAGGTCTTCAGAATACACAATGAGCAGTTCTTC,TRBV20-1,many,TRBJ2-1,.
CSVFRPNSPLHF,TGCAGTGTGTTCAGGCCGAATTCACCCCTCCACTTT,TRBV20-1,many,TRBJ1-6,.
CASSPRASGHYEQYF,TGTGCCAGCAGTCCCCGTGCTAGCGGGCACTACGAGCAGTACTTC,TRBV27,many,TRBJ2-7,TRBD2
CASSLVTIRDTQYF,TGTGCCAGCAGCTTAGTAACCATTAGGGATACGCAGTATTTT,TRBV7-2,few,TRBJ2-3,.
CASSQRGENTGELFF,TGCGCCAGCAGCCAAAGAGGGGAAAACACCGGGGAGCTGTTTTTT,TRBV4-1,.,TRBJ2-2,.
CATTSSAGEQFF,TGTGCCACCACCAGTTCGGCGGGTGAGCAGTTCTTC,TRBV3-1,.,TRBJ2-1,.